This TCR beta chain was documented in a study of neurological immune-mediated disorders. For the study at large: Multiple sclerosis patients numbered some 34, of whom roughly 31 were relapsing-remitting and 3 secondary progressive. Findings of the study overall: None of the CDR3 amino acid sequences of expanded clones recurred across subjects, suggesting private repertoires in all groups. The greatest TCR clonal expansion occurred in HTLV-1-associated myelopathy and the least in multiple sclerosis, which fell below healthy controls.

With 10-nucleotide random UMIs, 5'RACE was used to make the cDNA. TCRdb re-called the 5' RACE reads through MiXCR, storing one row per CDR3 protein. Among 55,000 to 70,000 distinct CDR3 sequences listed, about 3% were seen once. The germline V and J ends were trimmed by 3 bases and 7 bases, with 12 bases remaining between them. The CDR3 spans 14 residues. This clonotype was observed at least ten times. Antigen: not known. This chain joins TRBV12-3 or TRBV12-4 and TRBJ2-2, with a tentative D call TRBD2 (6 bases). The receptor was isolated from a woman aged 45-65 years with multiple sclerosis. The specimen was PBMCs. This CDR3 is CASSFLLGGGELFF. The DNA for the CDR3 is TGTGCCAGCAGTTTTCTTCTGGGAGGCGGGGAGCTGTTTTTT.